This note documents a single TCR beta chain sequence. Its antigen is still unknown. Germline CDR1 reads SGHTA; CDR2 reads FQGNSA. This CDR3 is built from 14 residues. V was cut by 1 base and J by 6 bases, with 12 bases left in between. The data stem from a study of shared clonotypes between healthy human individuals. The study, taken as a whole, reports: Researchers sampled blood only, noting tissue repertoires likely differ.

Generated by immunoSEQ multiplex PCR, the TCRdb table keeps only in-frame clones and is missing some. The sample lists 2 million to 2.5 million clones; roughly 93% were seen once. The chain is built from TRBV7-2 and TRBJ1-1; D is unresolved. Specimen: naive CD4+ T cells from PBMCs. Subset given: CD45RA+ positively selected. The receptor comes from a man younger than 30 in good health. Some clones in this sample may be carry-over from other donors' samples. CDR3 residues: CASSLDRGRPEAFF. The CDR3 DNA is TGTGCCAGCAGCTTAGACCGGGGTCGACCTGAAGCTTTCTTT.